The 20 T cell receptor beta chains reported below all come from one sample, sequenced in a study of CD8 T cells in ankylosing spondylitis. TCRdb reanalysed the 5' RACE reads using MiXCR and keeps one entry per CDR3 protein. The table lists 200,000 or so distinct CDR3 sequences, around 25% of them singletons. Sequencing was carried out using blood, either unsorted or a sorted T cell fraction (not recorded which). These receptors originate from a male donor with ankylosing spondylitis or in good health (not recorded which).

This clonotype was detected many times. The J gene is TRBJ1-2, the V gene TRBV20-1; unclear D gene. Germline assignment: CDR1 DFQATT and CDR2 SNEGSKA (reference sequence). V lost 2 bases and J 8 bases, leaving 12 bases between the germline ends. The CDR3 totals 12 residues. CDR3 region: CSARRLAGGYTF. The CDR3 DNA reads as TGCAGTGCTAGAAGACTCGCGGGCGGCTACACCTTC.

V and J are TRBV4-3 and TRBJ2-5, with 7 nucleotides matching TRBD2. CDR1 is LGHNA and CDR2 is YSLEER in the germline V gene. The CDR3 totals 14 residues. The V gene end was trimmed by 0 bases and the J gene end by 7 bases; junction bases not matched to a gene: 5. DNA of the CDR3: TGCGCCAGCAGCCAAGACGAGGGGAGGGGGACCCAGTACTTC. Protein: CASSQDEGRGTQYF.

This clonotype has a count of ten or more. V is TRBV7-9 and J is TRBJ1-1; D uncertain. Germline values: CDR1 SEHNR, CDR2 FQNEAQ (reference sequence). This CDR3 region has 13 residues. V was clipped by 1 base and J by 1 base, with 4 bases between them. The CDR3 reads CASSLVANTEAFF. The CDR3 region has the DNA TGTGCCAGCAGCTTAGTGGCGAACACTGAAGCTTTCTTT.

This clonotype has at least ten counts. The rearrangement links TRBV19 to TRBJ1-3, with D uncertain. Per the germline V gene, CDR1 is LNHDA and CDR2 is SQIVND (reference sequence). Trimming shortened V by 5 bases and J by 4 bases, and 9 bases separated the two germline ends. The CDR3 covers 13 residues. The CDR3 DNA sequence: TGTGCCAGTAGTCAAACCGGAGGAAACACCATATATTTT. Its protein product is CASSQTGGNTIYF.

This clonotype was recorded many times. The CDR3 here is CASSELPRAEVDTQYF. The CDR3 DNA follows: TGTGCCAGCAGCGAGCTCCCGAGGGCTGAAGTGGATACGCAGTATTTT. The V gene is TRBV9, the J gene TRBJ2-3; possible D gene TRBD2, 5 bases. V dropped 3 bases and J dropped 6 bases, with 20 bases sitting between them. This CDR3 spans 16 amino acids. Germline V gene sequence: CDR1 SGDLS, CDR2 YYNGEE.

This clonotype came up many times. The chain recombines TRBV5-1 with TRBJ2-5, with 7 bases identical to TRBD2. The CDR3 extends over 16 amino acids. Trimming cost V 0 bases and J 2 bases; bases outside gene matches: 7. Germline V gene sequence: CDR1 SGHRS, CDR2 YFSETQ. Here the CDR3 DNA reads TGCGCCAGCAGCTTGGCCCCAGCGGGGAAGCAAGAGACCCAGTACTTC. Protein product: CASSLAPAGKQETQYF.

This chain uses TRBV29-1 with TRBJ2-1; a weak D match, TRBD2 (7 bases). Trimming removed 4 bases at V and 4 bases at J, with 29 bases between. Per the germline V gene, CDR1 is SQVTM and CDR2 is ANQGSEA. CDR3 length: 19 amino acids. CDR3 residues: CSVGALRGRARGAYNEQFF. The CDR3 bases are TGCAGCGTTGGCGCCCTGAGGGGGAGGGCCCGGGGGGCTTACAATGAGCAGTTCTTC.

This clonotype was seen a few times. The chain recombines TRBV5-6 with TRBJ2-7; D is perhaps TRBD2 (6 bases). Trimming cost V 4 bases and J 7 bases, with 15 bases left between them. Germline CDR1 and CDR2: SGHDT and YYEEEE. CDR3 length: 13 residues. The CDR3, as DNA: TGTGCCAGCAGCAAAGCGGGCCCTGGTGAGCAGTACTTC. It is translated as CASSKAGPGEQYF.

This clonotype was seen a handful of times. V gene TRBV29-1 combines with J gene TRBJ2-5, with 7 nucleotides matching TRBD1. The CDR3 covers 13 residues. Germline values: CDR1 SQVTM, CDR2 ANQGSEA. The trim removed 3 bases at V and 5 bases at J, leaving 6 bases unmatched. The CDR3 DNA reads TGCAGCGTTGACCACATACAGGGGGAGACCCAGTACTTC. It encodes CSVDHIQGETQYF. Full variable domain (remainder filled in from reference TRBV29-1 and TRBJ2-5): SAVISQKPSRDICQRGTSLTIQCQVDSQVTMMFWYRQQPGQSLTLIATANQGSEATYESGFVIDKFPISRPNLTFSTLTVSNMSPEDSSIYLCSVDHIQGETQYFGPGTRLLVL.

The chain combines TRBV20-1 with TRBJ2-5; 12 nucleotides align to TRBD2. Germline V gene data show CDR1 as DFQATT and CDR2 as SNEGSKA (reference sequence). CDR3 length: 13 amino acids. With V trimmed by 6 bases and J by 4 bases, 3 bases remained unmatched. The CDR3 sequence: CSALAGGPETQYF. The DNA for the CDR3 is TGCAGTGCCCTAGCGGGAGGGCCAGAGACCCAGTACTTC.

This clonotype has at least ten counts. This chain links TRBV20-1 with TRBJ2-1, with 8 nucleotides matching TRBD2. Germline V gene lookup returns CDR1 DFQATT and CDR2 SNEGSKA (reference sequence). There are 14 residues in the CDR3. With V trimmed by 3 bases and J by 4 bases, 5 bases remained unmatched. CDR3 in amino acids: CSARRLAGYNEQFF. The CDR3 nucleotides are TGCAGTGCTAGGCGTCTAGCGGGTTACAATGAGCAGTTCTTC.

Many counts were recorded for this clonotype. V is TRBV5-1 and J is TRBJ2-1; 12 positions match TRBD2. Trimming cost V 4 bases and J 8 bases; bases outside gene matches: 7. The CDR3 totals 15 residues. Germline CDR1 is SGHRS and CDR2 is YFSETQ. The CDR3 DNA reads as TGCGCCAGCAGCCCACGGACTAGCGGGGTTGATGAGCAGTTCTTC. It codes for CASSPRTSGVDEQFF. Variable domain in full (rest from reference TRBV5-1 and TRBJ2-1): KAGVTQTPRYLIKTRGQQVTLSCSPISGHRSVSWYQQTPGQGLQFLFEYFSETQRNKGNFPGRFSGRQFSNSRSEMNVSTLELGDSALYLCASSPRTSGVDEQFFGPGTRLTVL.

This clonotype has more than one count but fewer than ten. For the CDR3, the DNA is TGCAGTGCTAGATCGATGGACGTTGATACCTACAATGAGCAGTTCTTC. This encodes CSARSMDVDTYNEQFF. The chain joins TRBV20-1 to TRBJ2-1; no clear D. Germline loops: CDR1 DFQATT, CDR2 SNEGSKA (reference sequence). The V end lost 2 bases, the J end lost 2 bases, and 16 bases lay between the germline ends. The CDR3 length is 16 residues.

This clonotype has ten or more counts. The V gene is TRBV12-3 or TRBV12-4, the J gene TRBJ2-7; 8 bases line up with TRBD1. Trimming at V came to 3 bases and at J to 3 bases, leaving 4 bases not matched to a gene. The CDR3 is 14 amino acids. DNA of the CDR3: TGTGCCAGCAGTTTTCAGGGGGCCCTCTACGAGCAGTACTTC. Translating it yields CASSFQGALYEQYF.

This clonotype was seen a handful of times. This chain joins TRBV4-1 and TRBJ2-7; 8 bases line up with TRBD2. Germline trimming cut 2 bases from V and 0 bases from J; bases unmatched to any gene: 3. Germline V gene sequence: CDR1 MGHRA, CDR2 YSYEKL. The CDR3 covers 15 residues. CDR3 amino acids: CASSQLLAGSYEQYF. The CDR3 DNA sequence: TGCGCCAGCAGCCAACTTCTAGCGGGCTCCTACGAGCAGTACTTC.

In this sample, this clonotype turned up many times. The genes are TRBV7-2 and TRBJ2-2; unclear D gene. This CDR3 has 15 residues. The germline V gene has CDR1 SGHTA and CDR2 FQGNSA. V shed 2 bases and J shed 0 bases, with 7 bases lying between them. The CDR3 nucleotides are TGTGCCAGCAGCTTACCCAGCGCGAACACCGGGGAGCTGTTTTTT. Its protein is CASSLPSANTGELFF.

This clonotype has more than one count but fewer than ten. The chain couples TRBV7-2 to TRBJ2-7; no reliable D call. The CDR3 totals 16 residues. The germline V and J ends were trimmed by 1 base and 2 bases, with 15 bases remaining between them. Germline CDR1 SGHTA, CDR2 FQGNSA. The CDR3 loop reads CASSLVRLLHPYEQYF. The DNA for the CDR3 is TGTGCCAGCAGCTTAGTGAGACTGCTCCACCCCTACGAGCAGTACTTC. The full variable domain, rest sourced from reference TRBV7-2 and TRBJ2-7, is GAGVSQSPSNKVTEKGKDVELRCDPISGHTALYWYRQSLGQGLEFLIYFQGNSAPDKSGLPSDRFSAERTGGSVSTLTIQRTQQEDSAVYLCASSLVRLLHPYEQYFGPGTRLTVT.

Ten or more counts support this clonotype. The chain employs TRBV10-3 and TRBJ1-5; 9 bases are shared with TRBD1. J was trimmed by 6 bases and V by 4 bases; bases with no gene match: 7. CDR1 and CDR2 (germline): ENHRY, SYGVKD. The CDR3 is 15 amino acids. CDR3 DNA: TGTGCCATCAGTGCGGGACAGGGCGTTAGTCAGCCCCAGCATTTT. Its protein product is CAISAGQGVSQPQHF.

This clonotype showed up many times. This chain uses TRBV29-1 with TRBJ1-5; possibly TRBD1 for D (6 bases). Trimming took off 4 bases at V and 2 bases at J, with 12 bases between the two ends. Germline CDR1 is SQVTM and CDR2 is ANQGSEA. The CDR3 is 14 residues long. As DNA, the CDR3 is TGCAGCGTTGTAACGGCAGGGGGCAATCAGCCCCAGCATTTT. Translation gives CSVVTAGGNQPQHF. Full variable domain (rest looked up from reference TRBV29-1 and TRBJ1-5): SAVISQKPSRDICQRGTSLTIQCQVDSQVTMMFWYRQQPGQSLTLIATANQGSEATYESGFVIDKFPISRPNLTFSTLTVSNMSPEDSSIYLCSVVTAGGNQPQHFGDGTRLSIL.

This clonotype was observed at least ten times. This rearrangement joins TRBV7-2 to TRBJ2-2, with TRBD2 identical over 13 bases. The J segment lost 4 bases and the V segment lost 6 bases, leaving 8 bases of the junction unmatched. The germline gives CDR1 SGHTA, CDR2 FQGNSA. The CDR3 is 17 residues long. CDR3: CASRLAGGPVGTGELFF. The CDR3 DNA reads TGTGCCAGCAGACTAGCGGGAGGGCCGGTGGGCACCGGGGAGCTGTTTTTT.